These T cell receptor beta chains were read from a single sample in a study of human versus mouse CDR3 diversity and MHC coevolution. The data were produced by immunoSEQ multiplex PCR, yet TCRdb's version contains in-frame clones alone and is incomplete. Of 60,000 or so clones in the sample, approximately 94% are singletons; the top ten hold approximately 19%. Material: naive CD4+ T cells from blood. The receptors shown here come from a person between 55 and 70 years old in good health. The CDR3 runs from the conserved cysteine through the conserved F or W. The order of the fields is CDR3 length, clone size, J gene, V gene, D gene, CDR3 protein, CDR3 DNA. D genes are given only for firm matches. Size is stated for part of the rows, as once, few or many counts, or as a class when the clone is expanded.

len: 13; abundance: .; j_gene: TRBJ2-5; v_gene: TRBV18; d_gene: .; CDR3aa: CASSPPNGGTQYF; CDR3nt: TGTGCCAGCTCACCACCCAACGGAGGGACCCAGTACTTC
len: 13; abundance: .; j_gene: TRBJ2-7; v_gene: TRBV7-2; d_gene: .; CDR3aa: CASSSRQGNEQYF; CDR3nt: TGTGCCAGCAGCTCGCGTCAGGGTAACGAGCAGTACTTC
len: 17; abundance: .; j_gene: TRBJ2-1; v_gene: TRBV10-3; d_gene: TRBD2; CDR3aa: CAISESGGRARYNEQFF; CDR3nt: TGTGCCATCAGTGAGTCGGGCGGGAGGGCCCGCTACAATGAGCAGTTCTTC
len: 13; abundance: .; j_gene: TRBJ2-3; v_gene: TRBV6-6; d_gene: TRBD2; CDR3aa: CASRGSGADTQYF; CDR3nt: TGTGCCAGCAGGGGTAGCGGGGCAGATACGCAGTATTTT
len: 13; abundance: .; j_gene: TRBJ2-2; v_gene: TRBV5-1; d_gene: .; CDR3aa: CASSLAIYRELFF; CDR3nt: TGCGCCAGCAGCTTGGCGATCTACCGGGAGCTGTTTTTT
len: 15; abundance: .; j_gene: TRBJ2-7; v_gene: TRBV7-3; d_gene: TRBD2; CDR3aa: CASSPSGSGAYEQYF; CDR3nt: TGTGCCAGCAGTCCCAGCGGGAGTGGGGCCTACGAGCAGTACTTC
len: 17; abundance: .; j_gene: TRBJ1-5; v_gene: TRBV6-1; d_gene: TRBD1; CDR3aa: CASSESVRTGNNQPQHF; CDR3nt: TGTGCCAGCAGTGAAAGTGTACGGACAGGGAACAATCAGCCCCAGCATTTT
len: 14; abundance: once; j_gene: TRBJ2-1; v_gene: TRBV7-2; d_gene: .; CDR3aa: CASSSTLSYNEQFF; CDR3nt: TGTGCCAGCAGCTCGACTCTTTCCTACAATGAGCAGTTCTTC
len: 15; abundance: .; j_gene: TRBJ2-2; v_gene: TRBV5-4; d_gene: TRBD2; CDR3aa: CASSFRLADTGELFF; CDR3nt: TGTGCCAGCAGCTTCCGACTAGCGGACACCGGGGAGCTGTTTTTT
len: 16; abundance: .; j_gene: TRBJ1-2; v_gene: TRBV5-4; d_gene: .; CDR3aa: CASSSPTQTGYYGYTF; CDR3nt: TGTGCCAGCAGCTCTCCGACTCAAACCGGGTACTATGGCTACACCTTC
len: 15; abundance: .; j_gene: TRBJ1-5; v_gene: TRBV19; d_gene: TRBD1; CDR3aa: CASMMDRGGNQPQHF; CDR3nt: TGTGCCAGTATGATGGACAGGGGAGGCAATCAGCCCCAGCATTTT
len: 14; abundance: .; j_gene: TRBJ2-7; v_gene: TRBV6-1; d_gene: TRBD1; CDR3aa: CASSVRDSSYEQYF; CDR3nt: TGTGCCAGCAGTGTACGGGACAGCTCCTACGAGCAGTACTTC
len: 20; abundance: .; j_gene: TRBJ2-1; v_gene: TRBV6-4; d_gene: TRBD2; CDR3aa: CASSDDASWVREVPYNEQFF; CDR3nt: TGTGCCAGCAGTGACGACGCCTCCTGGGTGCGGGAGGTCCCCTACAATGAGCAGTTCTTC
len: 15; abundance: .; j_gene: TRBJ1-2; v_gene: TRBV18; d_gene: .; CDR3aa: CASSPPGVVNYGYTF; CDR3nt: TGTGCCAGCTCACCCCCAGGGGTGGTGAACTATGGCTACACCTTC
len: 12; abundance: .; j_gene: TRBJ2-7; v_gene: TRBV19; d_gene: .; CDR3aa: CASTDTTYEQYF; CDR3nt: TGTGCCAGTACCGATACTACCTACGAGCAGTACTTC
len: 15; abundance: once; j_gene: TRBJ2-7; v_gene: TRBV21-1; d_gene: .; CDR3aa: CASSTPDRNPYEQYF; CDR3nt: TGTGCCAGCAGCACCCCGGACAGAAATCCCTACGAGCAGTACTTC
len: 19; abundance: .; j_gene: TRBJ1-3; v_gene: TRBV7-2; d_gene: TRBD1; CDR3aa: CASSQRGTGGRSAGNTIYF; CDR3nt: TGTGCCAGCAGCCAAAGGGGGACAGGGGGCCGATCGGCTGGAAACACCATATATTTT
len: 15; abundance: .; j_gene: TRBJ1-1; v_gene: TRBV5-8; d_gene: TRBD1; CDR3aa: CASRTGTGSNTEAFF; CDR3nt: TGTGCCAGCAGGACCGGGACAGGATCGAACACTGAAGCTTTCTTT
len: 13; abundance: .; j_gene: TRBJ1-2; v_gene: TRBV11-3; d_gene: TRBD1; CDR3aa: CASSSDRDYGYTF; CDR3nt: TGTGCCAGCAGCTCCGACAGGGACTATGGCTACACCTTC
len: 18; abundance: .; j_gene: TRBJ2-2; v_gene: TRBV30; d_gene: TRBD2; CDR3aa: CAWSILAGSISNTGELFF; CDR3nt: TGTGCCTGGAGTATTCTAGCGGGCAGCATTTCGAACACCGGGGAGCTGTTTTTT
len: 15; abundance: .; j_gene: TRBJ1-2; v_gene: TRBV19; d_gene: TRBD1; CDR3aa: CASSILAGGEGGYTF; CDR3nt: TGTGCCAGTAGTATATTGGCAGGGGGCGAAGGTGGCTACACCTTC
len: 17; abundance: .; j_gene: TRBJ2-3; v_gene: TRBV10-2; d_gene: TRBD2; CDR3aa: CASSGGTSGSRTDTQYF; CDR3nt: TGCGCCAGCAGTGGCGGGACTAGCGGGAGTCGTACAGATACGCAGTATTTT
len: 15; abundance: .; j_gene: TRBJ1-6; v_gene: TRBV27; d_gene: .; CDR3aa: CASSSMRDGNSPLHF; CDR3nt: TGTGCCAGCAGCTCCATGCGGGACGGGAATTCACCCCTCCACTTT
len: 15; abundance: .; j_gene: TRBJ2-7; v_gene: TRBV27; d_gene: TRBD1; CDR3aa: CASSSQMTGGYEQYF; CDR3nt: TGTGCCAGCAGCTCGCAAATGACAGGGGGGTACGAGCAGTACTTC
len: 17; abundance: .; j_gene: TRBJ2-1; v_gene: TRBV7-2; d_gene: TRBD2; CDR3aa: CASSLGRAGGLRGSCFF; CDR3nt: TGTGCCAGCAGCTTAGGACGGGCGGGAGGGCTCCGGGGCTCTTGCTTCTTC
len: 14; abundance: .; j_gene: TRBJ2-1; v_gene: TRBV6-1; d_gene: .; CDR3aa: CATSSAAPRNEQFF; CDR3nt: TGTGCCACCTCTTCGGCGGCTCCACGAAATGAGCAGTTCTTC
len: 16; abundance: .; j_gene: TRBJ1-6; v_gene: TRBV4-1; d_gene: .; CDR3aa: CASSQDHGRRVSPLHF; CDR3nt: TGCGCCAGCAGCCAAGATCACGGCAGGAGGGTTTCACCCCTCCACTTT
len: 14; abundance: .; j_gene: TRBJ2-5; v_gene: TRBV7-9; d_gene: .; CDR3aa: CASSLAPSQETQYF; CDR3nt: TGTGCCAGCAGCTTAGCTCCTAGCCAAGAGACCCAGTACTTC
len: 13; abundance: .; j_gene: TRBJ1-5; v_gene: TRBV6-5; d_gene: .; CDR3aa: CATFGGVNQPQHF; CDR3nt: TGTGCCACCTTCGGGGGGGTCAATCAGCCCCAGCATTTT
len: 13; abundance: few; j_gene: TRBJ2-2; v_gene: TRBV19; d_gene: .; CDR3aa: CASSIGVVGELFF; CDR3nt: TGTGCCAGTAGTATAGGAGTGGTCGGGGAGCTGTTTTTT
len: 15; abundance: .; j_gene: TRBJ2-5; v_gene: TRBV15; d_gene: .; CDR3aa: CATSRDRGTQETQYF; CDR3nt: TGTGCCACCAGCAGAGACCGGGGAACGCAAGAGACCCAGTACTTC
len: 15; abundance: .; j_gene: TRBJ2-3; v_gene: TRBV5-1; d_gene: TRBD2; CDR3aa: CASSLGSGTFDTQYF; CDR3nt: TGCGCCAGCAGCTTGGGTAGCGGGACATTCGATACGCAGTATTTT
len: 13; abundance: .; j_gene: TRBJ2-7; v_gene: TRBV19; d_gene: .; CDR3aa: CASQSHGVYEQYF; CDR3nt: TGTGCCAGTCAATCCCACGGAGTCTACGAGCAGTACTTC
len: 13; abundance: .; j_gene: TRBJ1-2; v_gene: TRBV27; d_gene: .; CDR3aa: CASRSQGNDGYTF; CDR3nt: TGTGCCAGCCGCTCGCAGGGTAACGATGGCTACACCTTC
len: 17; abundance: .; j_gene: TRBJ2-7; v_gene: TRBV27; d_gene: TRBD1; CDR3aa: CASSFYSNRDRGNEQYF; CDR3nt: TGTGCCAGCAGTTTTTACTCGAACCGGGACAGGGGTAACGAGCAGTACTTC
len: 16; abundance: once; j_gene: TRBJ2-7; v_gene: TRBV5-4; d_gene: .; CDR3aa: CASSLGVSGPTYEQYF; CDR3nt: TGTGCCAGCAGCTTGGGAGTCAGCGGACCCACCTACGAGCAGTACTTC
len: 16; abundance: .; j_gene: TRBJ2-3; v_gene: TRBV27; d_gene: TRBD2; CDR3aa: CASSLGRGSAMNTQYF; CDR3nt: TGTGCCAGCAGTTTGGGGAGGGGCTCAGCCATGAATACGCAGTATTTT
len: 13; abundance: .; j_gene: TRBJ2-5; v_gene: TRBV19; d_gene: .; CDR3aa: CASSWTMGETQYF; CDR3nt: TGTGCCAGTAGTTGGACTATGGGAGAGACCCAGTACTTC
len: 14; abundance: .; j_gene: TRBJ2-1; v_gene: TRBV10-2; d_gene: TRBD2; CDR3aa: CASRGLAERNEQFF; CDR3nt: TGCGCCAGCAGAGGACTAGCGGAGCGTAATGAGCAGTTCTTC
len: 17; abundance: .; j_gene: TRBJ1-2; v_gene: TRBV18; d_gene: TRBD1; CDR3aa: CASSPARDRGPGYGYTF; CDR3nt: TGTGCCAGCTCACCGGCCCGGGACAGGGGGCCGGGCTATGGCTACACCTTC
len: 14; abundance: .; j_gene: TRBJ2-5; v_gene: TRBV28; d_gene: .; CDR3aa: CASSTPRGEETQYF; CDR3nt: TGTGCCAGCAGCACCCCCCGCGGAGAAGAGACCCAGTACTTC
len: 14; abundance: .; j_gene: TRBJ2-5; v_gene: TRBV6-1; d_gene: TRBD1; CDR3aa: CASGLGTGVETQYF; CDR3nt: TGTGCCAGCGGGCTGGGGACAGGGGTAGAGACCCAGTACTTC